This T cell receptor beta chain was recovered during a study of regulatory T cells in long-lasting Graves disease. Unmatched junction bases numbered 8, after V lost 6 bases and J lost 4 bases. Per germline, CDR1 DFQATT and CDR2 SNEGSKA (reference sequence). CDR3 size: 13 residues. Regarding time point: newly diagnosed GD, antithyroid drugs for less than 3 months. Construction of the TCR library relied on RNA isolated from PBMCs. An endocrinology department in Xi'an, China, supplied the patients. Construction of the TCR beta libraries employed iRepertoire HTBI primers in conjunction with Arm-PCR of CDR3 regions. MiXCR was run by TCRdb on the multiplex PCR reads, yielding one entry per CDR3 protein. The table records more than 450,000 distinct CDR3 sequences, around 11% of them present only once. This clonotype appeared a few times. These data are also associated with another study on T cells in Graves' hyperthyroidism and ophthalmopathy. From that second work: When the TCR CDR3 underwent first-round RT-PCR, the HTBI primer set was used.

V gene TRBV20-1 combines with J gene TRBJ1-1; 7 bases map to TRBD1. The sample here was peripheral blood mononuclear cells (PBMCs), taken at new diagnosis, from a patient treated with antithyroid drugs. The source of this sequence is a woman aged 30 to 39 with Graves disease. CDR3 sequence (DNA): TGCAGTGCGAGACCCCCAGGGGGCACTGAAGCTTTCTTT. It is translated as CSARPPGGTEAFF.